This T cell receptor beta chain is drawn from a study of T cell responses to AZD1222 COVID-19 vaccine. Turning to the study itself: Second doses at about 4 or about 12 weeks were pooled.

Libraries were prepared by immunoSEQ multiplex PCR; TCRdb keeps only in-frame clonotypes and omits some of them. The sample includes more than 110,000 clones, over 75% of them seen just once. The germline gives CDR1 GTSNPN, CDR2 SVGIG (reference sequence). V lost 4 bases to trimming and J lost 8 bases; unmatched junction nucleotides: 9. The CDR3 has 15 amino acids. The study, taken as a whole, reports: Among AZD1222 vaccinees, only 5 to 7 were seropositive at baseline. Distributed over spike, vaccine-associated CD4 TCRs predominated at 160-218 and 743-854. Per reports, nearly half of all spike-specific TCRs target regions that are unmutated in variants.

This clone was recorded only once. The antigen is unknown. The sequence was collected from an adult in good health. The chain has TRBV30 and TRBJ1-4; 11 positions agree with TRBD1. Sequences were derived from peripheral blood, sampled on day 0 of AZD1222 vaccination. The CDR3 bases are TGTGCCTGGATTGGACAGGGGGCGCATGAGGAAAAACTGTTTTTT. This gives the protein CAWIGQGAHEEKLFF.